This TCR beta chain was recorded in a study of Ad26.COV2.S vaccination and SARS-CoV-2 variants. The overall study: COV1001, an Ad26.COV2.S trial, supplied this vaccine-arm donor.

Treatment defined: around 19 received Ad26.COV2.S at low or high dose, single or two shots; roughly 5 received placebo; per-sample allocation not given. Sampling was performed 63 days after the first vaccine or placebo injection. Germline V gene sequence: CDR1 LGHNA, CDR2 YSLEER. The ends were cut back, 2 bases at V and 4 bases at J, with 24 bases in the middle. The CDR3 has 19 residues. Sequencing used immunoSEQ multiplex PCR; TCRdb keeps in-frame clones, though not all of them. The sample shows about 280,000 clones, approximately 89% of them seen only once. The origin of this receptor is a person aged 18-65 years who received the Ad26.COV2.S COVID-19 vaccine or a placebo. Sequences were derived from peripheral blood, sampled in a trial of Ad26.COV2.S vaccine versus placebo. The chain carries TRBV4-3 and TRBJ1-3; tentatively, D is TRBD1 (5 bases). This chain's CDR3 is CASSQNALETGLTGNTIYF. In DNA form, the CDR3 reads TGCGCCAGCAGCCAAAATGCGCTGGAGACGGGGCTTACGGGAAACACCATATATTTT.